These 28 T cell receptor beta chains were sequenced from one sample in a study of beta chain features in type 1 diabetes. The investigators reverse transcribed all of the isolated RNA, so they sequenced expressed TCRB transcripts. Measured with immunoSEQ multiplex PCR; TCRdb has only the in-frame clones, and not every one. The sample includes hundreds of thousands of clones, about a sixth of them seen just once. The specimen sequenced was naive CD4+ T cells from blood. These receptors came from a woman under 30 in good health.

In its sample, this clone was seen a few times. This sample includes further DNA sequences coding for the same CDR3. The rearrangement uses TRBV7-2 and TRBJ2-3; no definite D call. This CDR3 is 12 amino acids long. Germline V gives CDR1 SGHTA, CDR2 FQGNSA. V gave up 1 base and J gave up 4 bases, with 3 bases separating them. The CDR3 reads CASSLVPDTQYF. The CDR3 DNA reads as TGTGCCAGCAGCTTAGTGCCAGATACGCAGTATTTT.

There are a few counts of this clone. Distinct nucleotide sequences in the sample also encode this CDR3. The CDR3 loop reads CASSQDPSTDTQYF. The CDR3 DNA reads as TGCGCCAGCAGCCAAGATCCTAGCACAGATACGCAGTATTTT. The J gene is TRBJ2-3, the V gene TRBV4-1; D gene ambiguous. The germline V gene has CDR1 MGHRA and CDR2 YSYEKL. The CDR3 has 14 residues. Trimming left V 0 bases short and J 0 bases short, with 4 bases between.

The chain combines TRBV7-2 with TRBJ2-5, with unresolved D. CDR3 length: 15 amino acids. Germline lookup yields CDR1 SGHTA and CDR2 FQGNSA. Trimming pared 3 bases from V and 5 bases from J, leaving 16 bases between. CDR3 nucleotides: TGTGCCAGCAGCTTCTATCAAGGGTTTGTGGAGACCCAGTACTTC. It translates to CASSFYQGFVETQYF.

This clone was seen a handful of times. This chain links TRBV4-3 with TRBJ2-7; D remains unclear. Trimming pared 2 bases from V and 3 bases from J, leaving 8 bases between. This CDR3 comprises 13 residues. Germline V CDR1 and CDR2: LGHNA, YSLEER. CDR3 coding DNA: TGCGCCAGCAGCCAAAACCCTGGCTACGAGCAGTACTTC. Amino acid sequence: CASSQNPGYEQYF.

For this clone: This CDR3 is missing its conserved last phenylalanine or tryptophan, likely due to a read error. This chain links TRBV28 with TRBJ2-7, with 10 bases identical to TRBD2. CDR1 and CDR2 from the germline V gene are MDHEN and SYDVKM. This CDR3 spans 15 amino acids. V lost 7 bases and J lost 0; bases outside the gene matches: 6. The CDR3 sequence is CASTRTSGRSYEQYL. The CDR3 bases are TGTGCCAGCACCCGGACTAGCGGCCGCTCCTACGAGCAGTACCTC.

This clone was observed a handful of times. The V and J genes are TRBV7-8 and TRBJ2-5, with D possibly being TRBD1 (6 bases). Germline V gene lookup returns CDR1 SGHVS and CDR2 FQNEAQ. Trimming took 6 bases from V and 3 from J, leaving 11 bases between them. There are 13 residues in the CDR3. The CDR3 reads CASRLGHKETQYF. The DNA of the CDR3 is TGTGCCAGCAGACTGGGACACAAAGAGACCCAGTACTTC.

The chain joins TRBV4-2 to TRBJ2-4, with D unclear. Trimming took 0 bases from V and 0 from J, leaving 6 bases between them. CDR1 and CDR2 (germline): LGHNA, YNFKEQ. The CDR3 has 15 residues. CDR3 sequence (DNA): TGTGCCAGCAGCCAAGAAGTTCTAGCCAAAAACATTCAGTACTTC. Translation gives CASSQEVLAKNIQYF.

The V call is TRBV7-9, the J call TRBJ2-1; 13 bases match TRBD2. Trimming took 5 bases from V and 8 from J; bases not matched to a gene: 12. CDR1 and CDR2 from the germline V gene are SEHNR and FQNEAQ (reference sequence). The CDR3 runs to 17 residues. DNA for the CDR3: TGTGCCAGCAGCCACTACCGGACTAGCGGGAGCGTGGATGAGCAGTTCTTC. As protein: CASSHYRTSGSVDEQFF.

A remark on this clone: Relative to the germline gene, one junction end is altered; a read error may explain this. The V call is TRBV9, the J call TRBJ2-1, with 10 bases identical to TRBD2. CDR3 length equals 14 residues. Germline loops: CDR1 SGDLS, CDR2 YYNGEE. The CDR3 region is CASSATIGAGGPIF. The CDR3 region has the DNA TGTGCCAGCAGCGCCACCATAGGAGCGGGAGGGCCTATCTTC.

This clone was observed a handful of times. The chain recombines TRBV6-6 with TRBJ1-2, with a weak D call TRBD1 (5 bases). Germline V gene lookup returns CDR1 MNHNY and CDR2 SVGAGI (reference sequence). The V end was cut by 0 bases, the J end by 6 bases, with 11 bases between. This CDR3 comprises 14 residues. The CDR3 DNA is TGTGCCAGCAGTTACTCCCCTCGGGGACATGGCTACACCTTC. This translates into CASSYSPRGHGYTF.

This chain links TRBV6-5 with TRBJ2-5; D might be TRBD1 or TRBD2, each matching 5 bases. CDR3 size: 15 residues. Germline V CDR1 and CDR2: MNHEY, SVGAGI. V was cut by 2 bases and J by 3 bases, with 13 bases left in between. CDR3 nucleotide sequence: TGTGCCAGCAGTTACACCGGGACGGCAAAAGAGACCCAGTACTTC. Protein: CASSYTGTAKETQYF.

This clone was counted only a few times. The chain recombines TRBV9 with TRBJ2-7; possibly TRBD1 for D (6 bases). V was trimmed by 4 bases and J by 2 bases, leaving 19 bases between them. The CDR3 totals 16 residues. CDR1 and CDR2 (germline): SGDLS, YYNGEE. The CDR3 nucleotides read TGTGCCAGCAGCTCAACAGGACAGTCCGGGGCCTACGAGCAGTACTTC. Translation: CASSSTGQSGAYEQYF. Variable domain in full (rest from reference TRBV9 and TRBJ2-7): DSGVTQTPKHLITATGQRVTLRCSPRSGDLSVYWYQQSLDQGLQFLIQYYNGEERAKGNILERFSAQQFPDLHSELNLSSLELGDSALYFCASSSTGQSGAYEQYFGPGTRLTVT.

The chain employs TRBV6-5 and TRBJ2-3; unclear D gene. Germline values: CDR1 MNHEY, CDR2 SVGAGI. The CDR3 length is 15 residues. V lost 5 bases and J lost 0, with 12 bases in between. The CDR3 protein is CASSKTWASTDTQYF. For the CDR3, the DNA is TGTGCCAGCAGTAAGACATGGGCCAGCACAGATACGCAGTATTTT.

This clone has a handful of counts. The chain carries TRBV28 and TRBJ2-1; 14 bases map to TRBD2. The CDR3 has 15 residues. Germline values: CDR1 MDHEN, CDR2 SYDVKM. Germline trimming cut 6 bases from V and 8 bases from J; bases unmatched to any gene: 6. CDR3 DNA: TGTGCCAGCAGCAAGGGGACTAGCGGGAGTCATGAGCAGTTCTTC. It codes for CASSKGTSGSHEQFF.

This clone was observed a few times. The rearrangement uses TRBV18 and TRBJ1-2; the D gene is possibly TRBD1 (5 bases). The germline V gene has CDR1 KGHSH and CDR2 LQKENI. The CDR3 consists of 15 residues. The V gene lost 0 bases and the J gene lost 7 bases, with 15 bases spanning the gap. In DNA form, the CDR3 reads TGTGCCAGCTCACCACCACAGGCAAGCGTTGTTGGCTACACCTTC. Protein sequence: CASSPPQASVVGYTF.

This clone was counted between two and nine times. V is TRBV19 and J is TRBJ2-1; TRBD1 is a possible D gene (6 bases). Germline V gene data show CDR1 as LNHDA and CDR2 as SQIVND (reference sequence). V was cut by 4 bases and J by 9 bases, with 16 bases left in between. This CDR3 is built from 14 residues. DNA of the CDR3: TGTGCCAGTAGTACGACAGGAGTGAGAGCTGAGCAGTTCTTC. It is translated as CASSTTGVRAEQFF.

This chain links TRBV15 with TRBJ2-3; 8 bases fit TRBD1. The CDR3 sequence is 14 residues long. V gave up 3 bases and J gave up 4 bases; unmatched junction bases: 3. Germline V gene lookup returns CDR1 LNHNV and CDR2 YYDKDF (reference sequence). The CDR3 DNA reads TGTGCCACCAGCAGGGACAGGGTCGCAGATACGCAGTATTTT. Its protein product is CATSRDRVADTQYF.

The chain couples TRBV7-2 to TRBJ2-1; D gene unclear. Deletions cut 1 base from V and 0 bases from J, with 10 bases between. CDR1 SGHTA and CDR2 FQGNSA come from the germline V gene. CDR3 length: 16 residues. CDR3 sequence: CASSLVSHSSYNEQFF. CDR3 in DNA: TGTGCCAGCAGCTTAGTCTCCCACAGCTCCTACAATGAGCAGTTCTTC.

The gene calls are TRBV5-1 and TRBJ2-2; 8 nucleotides line up with TRBD2. Germline V gene sequence: CDR1 SGHRS, CDR2 YFSETQ. The CDR3 contains 17 residues. V was pared by 1 base and J by 6 bases, with 11 bases of the junction left unmatched. CDR3: CASSLNPGSGMAGELFF. CDR3 DNA sequence: TGCGCCAGCAGCTTGAATCCCGGTAGCGGGATGGCCGGGGAGCTGTTTTTT.

This rearrangement joins TRBV9 to TRBJ2-1; D is unresolved. Germline V CDR1 and CDR2: SGDLS, YYNGEE. The CDR3 runs to 15 residues. With 2 bases removed from V and 2 bases from J, the gap between germline ends came to 11 bases. CDR3 nucleotide sequence: TGTGCCAGCAGCGTGGTACCTACTGCCTACAATGAGCAGTTCTTC. Encoded protein: CASSVVPTAYNEQFF.

This clone was counted between two and nine times. The gene calls are TRBV6-1 and TRBJ2-2; 12 nucleotides line up with TRBD2. V shed 2 bases, J shed 4 bases, and the junction held 11 bases outside the gene matches. Germline CDR1 and CDR2: MNHNS and SASEGT. The CDR3 contains 19 residues. CDR3 in DNA: TGTGCCAGCAGTGAATTCCCCCCCGGACTAGCGGGAAGCACCGGGGAGCTGTTTTTT. Amino acids: CASSEFPPGLAGSTGELFF.

This clone was detected a few times. The chain has TRBV19 and TRBJ2-1; 7 nucleotides line up with TRBD2. This CDR3 region has 13 residues. V gave up 1 base and J gave up 15 bases; unmatched junction bases: 9. From germline, CDR1 is LNHDA and CDR2 SQIVND (reference sequence). The CDR3 DNA reads TGTGCCAGTAGTATAGGAGGGGCGGGGGTTCGGTTCTTC. Translation gives CASSIGGAGVRFF.

This clone was seen a handful of times. The chain joins TRBV7-8 to TRBJ2-7; 11 nucleotides agree with TRBD2. Per the germline V gene, CDR1 is SGHVS and CDR2 is FQNEAQ. The CDR3 runs to 15 residues. V trimming: 5 bases; J trimming: 3 bases; junction bases outside the gene matches: 6. This chain's CDR3 is CASSISGTSGYEQYF. The CDR3 bases are TGTGCCAGCAGCATATCCGGGACTAGCGGCTACGAGCAGTACTTC. Full variable domain (outside the CDR3, taken from reference TRBV7-8 and TRBJ2-7): GAGVSQSPRYKVAKRGQDVALRCDPISGHVSLFWYQQALGQGPEFLTYFQNEAQLDKSGLPSDRFFAERPEGSVSTLKIQRTQQEDSAVYLCASSISGTSGYEQYFGPGTRLTVT.

This clone was detected only a few times. V gene TRBV28 combines with J gene TRBJ2-5; D gene ambiguous. The CDR3 is made up of 13 amino acids. Trimming left V 3 bases short and J 4 bases short, with 9 bases between. From germline, CDR1 is MDHEN and CDR2 SYDVKM. CDR3 amino acids: CASSLISVETQYF. The DNA of the CDR3 is TGTGCCAGCAGTTTGATCAGTGTAGAGACCCAGTACTTC.

This clone turned up a few times. V gene TRBV4-2 combines with J gene TRBJ2-7; 7 bases are a match to TRBD1. This CDR3 has 15 residues. The junction had 7 bases not matched to a gene; V was cut back by 3 bases and J by 2 bases. Germline V gene sequence: CDR1 LGHNA, CDR2 YNFKEQ. This chain's CDR3 is CASSQDEGQPYEQYF. CDR3 bases: TGTGCCAGCAGCCAGGACGAGGGACAGCCCTACGAGCAGTACTTC.

In this sample, this clone turned up a few times. V and J are TRBV7-9 and TRBJ1-3; D is ambiguous. Germline CDR1 and CDR2: SEHNR and FQNEAQ (reference sequence). Trimming took off 0 bases at V and 0 bases at J, with 3 bases between the two ends. The CDR3 extends over 14 amino acids. The CDR3 nucleotides are TGTGCCAGCAGCTTAGCCTTCTCTGGAAACACCATATATTTT. Translated: CASSLAFSGNTIYF.

This chain uses TRBV27 with TRBJ2-6; TRBD1 matches at 10 bases. CDR1 MNHEY and CDR2 SMNVEV come from the germline V gene (reference sequence). Trimming at V came to 6 bases and at J to 0 bases, leaving 8 bases not matched to a gene. This CDR3 contains 18 residues. The CDR3: CASRPRTGGSSGANVLTF. DNA for the CDR3: TGTGCCAGCAGGCCCCGGACAGGGGGAAGCTCTGGGGCCAACGTCCTGACTTTC.

This clone was observed a handful of times. The rearrangement links TRBV7-8 to TRBJ2-7; TRBD1 matches 8 bases. The CDR3 covers 14 residues. Trimming removed 1 base from V and 7 bases from J; junction bases left unmatched: 6. CDR1 is SGHVS, CDR2 FQNEAQ, per germline. The CDR3 region has the DNA TGTGCCAGCAGCTTAGGGGGGACAGGAGCAGAGCAGTACTTC. This gives the protein CASSLGGTGAEQYF.